This T cell receptor beta chain derives from a study of blood T cell repertoires in COVID-19. Study processing details: Amplified reference gene primers provided the basis for estimating nucleated cell counts. Only in-frame clones appear in the TCRdb table, and some are missing; sequencing was by immunoSEQ multiplex PCR. Clone size and the V and J calls come from that table; the DNA yielded D and trimming. The table has under 250,000 clones, 75% to 90% seen once. The CDR3 is made up of 11 amino acids. Trimming left V 7 bases short and J 2 bases short, with 9 bases between. The germline gives CDR1 SQVTM, CDR2 ANQGSEA. Individuals aged about 18 to 100 years were recruited from about two dozen US areas.

This receptor was identified in a woman in her late teens or twenties in a cohort exposed to, infected with or recovered from COVID-19 (not recorded which). The sequenced sample was PBMCs or T cells enriched from blood (not recorded which). The gene calls are TRBV29-1 and TRBJ2-7; tentative D call: TRBD1 (5 bases). The CDR3 sequence: CSGEDTYEQYF. The CDR3 bases are TGCAGCGGTGAGGACACCTACGAGCAGTACTTC.